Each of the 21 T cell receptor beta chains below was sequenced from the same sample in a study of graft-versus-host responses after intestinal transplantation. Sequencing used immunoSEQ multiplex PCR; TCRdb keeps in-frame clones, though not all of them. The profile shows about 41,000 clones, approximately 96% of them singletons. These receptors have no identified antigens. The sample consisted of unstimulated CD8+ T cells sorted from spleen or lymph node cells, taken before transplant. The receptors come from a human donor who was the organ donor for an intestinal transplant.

The CDR3 DNA sequence: TGTGCCAGCAGCCCCGGACAGGGAAAATGGTGGGGTACGCAGTATTTT. Translation gives CASSPGQGKWWGTQYF. The J gene is TRBJ2-3, the V gene TRBV13; 8 bases match TRBD1. The CDR3 is made up of 16 amino acids. J gave up 8 bases and V 5 bases, and 15 bases lay outside the gene matches. The V gene's germline CDR1 is PRHDT and CDR2 FYEKMQ (reference sequence).

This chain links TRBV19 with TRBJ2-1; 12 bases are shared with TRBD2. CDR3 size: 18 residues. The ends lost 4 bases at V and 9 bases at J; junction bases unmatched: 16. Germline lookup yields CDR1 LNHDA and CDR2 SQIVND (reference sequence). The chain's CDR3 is CASSTFLLAGGPFLEQFF. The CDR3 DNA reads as TGTGCCAGTAGTACTTTTTTGCTAGCGGGGGGGCCGTTTCTTGAGCAGTTCTTC.

CDR3 loop: CASSNGTVGYTF. CDR3 in DNA: TGTGCCAGCAGCAACGGGACAGTGGGCTACACCTTC. This chain links TRBV21-1 with TRBJ1-2; the table's D call, TRBD1, was not checked against the DNA. TRBV21-1 is marked as a pseudogene. This CDR3 has 12 residues.

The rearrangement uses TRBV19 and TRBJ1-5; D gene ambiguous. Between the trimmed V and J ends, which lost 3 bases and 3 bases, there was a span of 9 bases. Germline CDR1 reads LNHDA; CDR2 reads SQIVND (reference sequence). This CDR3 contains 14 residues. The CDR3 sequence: CASSIAAANQPQHF. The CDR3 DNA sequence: TGTGCCAGTAGTATTGCGGCAGCCAATCAGCCCCAGCATTTT. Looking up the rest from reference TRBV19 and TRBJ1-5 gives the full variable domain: DGGITQSPKYLFRKEGQNVTLSCEQNLNHDAMYWYRQDPGQGLRLIYYSQIVNDFQKGDIAEGYSVSREKKESFPLTVTSAQKNPTAFYLCASSIAAANQPQHFGDGTRLSIL.

DNA for the CDR3: TGTGCCAGCAGCTTACTCGGTGGGAACACTGAAGCTTTCTTT. As protein: CASSLLGGNTEAFF. The V gene is TRBV5-4, the J gene TRBJ1-1; no definite D call. CDR1 is SGHNT and CDR2 is YYREEE in the germline V gene (reference sequence). Trimming took 2 bases from V and 1 from J, leaving 9 bases between them. This CDR3 is built from 14 residues.

In nucleotides, the CDR3 is TGTGCCAGCAGCTTACTTAGCGGTGCCGCCTCCTACGAGCAGTACTTC. It is translated as CASSLLSGAASYEQYF. The rearrangement links TRBV11-2 to TRBJ2-7, with TRBD2 as a possible D gene (6 bases). This CDR3 is built from 16 residues. Trimming pared 2 bases from V and 0 bases from J, leaving 14 bases between. Germline CDR1 SGHAT, CDR2 FQNNGV. The complete variable domain, with remaining parts taken from reference TRBV11-2 and TRBJ2-7, reads EAGVAQSPRYKIIEKRQSVAFWCNPISGHATLYWYQQILGQGPKLLIQFQNNGVVDDSQLPKDRFSAERLKGVDSTLKIQPAKLEDSAVYLCASSLLSGAASYEQYFGPGTRLTVT.

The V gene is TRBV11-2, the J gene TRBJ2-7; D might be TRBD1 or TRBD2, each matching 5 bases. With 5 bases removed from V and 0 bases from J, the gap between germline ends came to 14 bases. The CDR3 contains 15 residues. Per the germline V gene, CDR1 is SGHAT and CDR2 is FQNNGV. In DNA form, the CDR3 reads TGTGCCAGCAGCCTCCATGCAGGGAGCTCCTACGAGCAGTACTTC. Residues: CASSLHAGSSYEQYF.

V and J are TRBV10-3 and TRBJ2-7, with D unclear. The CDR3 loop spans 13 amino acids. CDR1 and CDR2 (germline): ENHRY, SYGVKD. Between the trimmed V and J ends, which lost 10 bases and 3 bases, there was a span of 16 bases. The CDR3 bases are TGTGCCACCACAAGCCGGTTCTTCTACGAGCAGTACTTC. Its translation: CATTSRFFYEQYF.

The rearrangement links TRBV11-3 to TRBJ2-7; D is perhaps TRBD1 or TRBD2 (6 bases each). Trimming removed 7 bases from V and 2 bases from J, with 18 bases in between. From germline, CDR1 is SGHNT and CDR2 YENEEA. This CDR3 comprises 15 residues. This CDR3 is CASTPEGGQAYEQYF. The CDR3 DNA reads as TGTGCCAGCACCCCCGAGGGGGGACAAGCCTACGAGCAGTACTTC.

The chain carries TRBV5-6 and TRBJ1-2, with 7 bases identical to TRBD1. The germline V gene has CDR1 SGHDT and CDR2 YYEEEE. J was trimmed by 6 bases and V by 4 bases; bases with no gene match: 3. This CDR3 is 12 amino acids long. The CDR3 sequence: CASSMTGHGYTF. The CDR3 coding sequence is TGTGCCAGCAGCATGACAGGGCATGGCTACACCTTC.

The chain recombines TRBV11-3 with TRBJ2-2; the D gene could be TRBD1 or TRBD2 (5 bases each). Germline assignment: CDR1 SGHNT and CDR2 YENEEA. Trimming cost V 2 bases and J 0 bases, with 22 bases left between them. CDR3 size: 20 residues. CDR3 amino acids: CASSLTRGEQHFTNTGELFF. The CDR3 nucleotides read TGTGCCAGCAGCTTAACCCGAGGGGAGCAACATTTCACGAACACCGGGGAGCTGTTTTTT.

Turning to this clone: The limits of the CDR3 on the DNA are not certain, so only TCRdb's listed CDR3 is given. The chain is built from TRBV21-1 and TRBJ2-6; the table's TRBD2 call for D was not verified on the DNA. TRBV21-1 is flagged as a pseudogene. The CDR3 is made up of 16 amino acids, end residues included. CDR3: CASSKVWGAGANVLTF.

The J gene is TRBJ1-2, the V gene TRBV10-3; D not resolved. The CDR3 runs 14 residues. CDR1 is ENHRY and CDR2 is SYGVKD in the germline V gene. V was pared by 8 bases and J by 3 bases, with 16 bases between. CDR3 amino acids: CAISSAGIYYGYTF. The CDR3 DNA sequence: TGTGCCATCTCTTCGGCGGGAATATACTATGGCTACACCTTC.

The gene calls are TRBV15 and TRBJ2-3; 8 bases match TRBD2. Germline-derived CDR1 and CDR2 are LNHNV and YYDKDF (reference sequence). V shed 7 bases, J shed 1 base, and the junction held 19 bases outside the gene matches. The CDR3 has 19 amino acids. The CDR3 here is CATKPWGAGAPRRTDTQYF. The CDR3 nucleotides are TGTGCCACCAAACCATGGGGAGCGGGGGCCCCCAGGCGCACAGATACGCAGTATTTT.

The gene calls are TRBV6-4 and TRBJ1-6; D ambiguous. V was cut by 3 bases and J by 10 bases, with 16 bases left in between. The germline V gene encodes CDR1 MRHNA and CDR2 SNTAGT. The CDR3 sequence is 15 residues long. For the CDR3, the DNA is TGTGCCAGCAGTGAGGACGGGAGCGGGTACTCACCCCTCCACTTT. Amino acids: CASSEDGSGYSPLHF.

The CDR3, as DNA: TGCGCCAGCAGCCGGACAGGGGGTATATTTGTTTCACCCCTCCACTTT. Residues: CASSRTGGIFVSPLHF. The chain has TRBV4-1 and TRBJ1-6, with 10 bases fitting TRBD1. The CDR3 consists of 16 residues. Germline V gene lookup returns CDR1 MGHRA and CDR2 YSYEKL. V was pared by 4 bases and J by 9 bases, with 9 bases of the junction left unmatched.

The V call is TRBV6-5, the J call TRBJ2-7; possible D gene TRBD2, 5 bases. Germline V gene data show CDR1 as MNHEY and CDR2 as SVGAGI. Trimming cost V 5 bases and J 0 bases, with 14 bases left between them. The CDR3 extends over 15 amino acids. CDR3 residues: CASSPNPDFSYEQYF. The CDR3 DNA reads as TGTGCCAGCAGTCCAAACCCGGACTTCTCCTACGAGCAGTACTTC.

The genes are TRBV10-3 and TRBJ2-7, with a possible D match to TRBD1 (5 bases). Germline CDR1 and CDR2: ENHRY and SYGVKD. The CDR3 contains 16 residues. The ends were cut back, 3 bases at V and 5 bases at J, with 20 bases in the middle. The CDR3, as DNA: TGTGCCATCAGTGATCCCCCCCAGGGTAAAATCGACGAGCAGTACTTC. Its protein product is CAISDPPQGKIDEQYF.

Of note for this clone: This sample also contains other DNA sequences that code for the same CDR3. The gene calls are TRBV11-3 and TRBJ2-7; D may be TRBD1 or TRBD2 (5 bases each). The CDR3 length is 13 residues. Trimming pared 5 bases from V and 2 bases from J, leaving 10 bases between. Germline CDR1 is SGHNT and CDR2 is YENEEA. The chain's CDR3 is CASSLGATYEQYF. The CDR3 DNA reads TGTGCCAGCAGCCTCGGGGCCACCTACGAGCAGTACTTC.

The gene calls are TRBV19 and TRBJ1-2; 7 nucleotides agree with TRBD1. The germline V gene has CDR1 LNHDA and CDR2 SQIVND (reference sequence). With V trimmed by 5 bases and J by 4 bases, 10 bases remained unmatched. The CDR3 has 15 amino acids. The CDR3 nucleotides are TGTGCCAGTAGTTCTCCCCGGGACAGCCTCTATGGCTACACCTTC. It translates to CASSSPRDSLYGYTF.

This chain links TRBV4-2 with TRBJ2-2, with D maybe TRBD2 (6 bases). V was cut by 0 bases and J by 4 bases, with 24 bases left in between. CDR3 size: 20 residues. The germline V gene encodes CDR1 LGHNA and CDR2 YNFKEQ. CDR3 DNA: TGTGCCAGCAGCCAAGACGCGGCTAGCGCGTACCAGCCGGTCACCGGGGAGCTGTTTTTT. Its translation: CASSQDAASAYQPVTGELFF.